What follows describes a single TCR beta chain. This clonotype came up many times. Its cognate antigen has yet to be identified. There are no base qualities to consult, and no much larger clone falls within one base. The TCR beta CDR3 regions were amplified from the RNA transcripts. The TCR CDR3 was subjected to a first round of RT-PCR using the HTBI primer set and the Qiagen OneStep RT-PCR kit. Libraries were constructed in a second round of multiplex PCR, after which size selection and purification were performed. Paired-end sequencing of the libraries was performed with 100 bp reads on an Illumina HiSeq2000. Processing in the source paper ran as follows. SOAPnuke was used to process the raw data, removing reads that contained adapters or uncalled bases, had a mean Phred below 15, or lacked an exact match to the constant primer or identifier. High-quality paired reads were merged using COPE v1.2.5, and each unique nucleotide sequence was defined as a clonotype. Clonotypes were aligned to IMGT TRBV, TRBD and TRBJ reference segments using MiTCR v1.1. The analysis included only V-J combinations with a frequency above 0.0001, which together covered approximately 99% of the repertoires. The TCS score was defined as the ratio of F50 (clonal expansion) to E x V (chaos), calculated using BLOSUM62-based TCRdist between CDR3 peptides within each V-J. Welch's t-statistics and random forest reduced 514 V-J features to some 14, which were used in a naive Bayes classifier (R e1071). Starting from the raw public reads, TCRdb applied fastp trimming at Q25, assembled clones with MiXCR and retained in-frame beta chains. Records with the same CDR3 protein are collapsed into one entry carrying the most frequent genes and DNA. The V and J calls were determined by TCRdb, not by the authors. In this sample the table shows a few hundred thousand distinct CDR3 sequences, approximately 14% of which occur a single time. The top ten clones comprise 13% to 15% of the sample.

Stable Graves' hyperthyroidism was defined as the absence of progression to ophthalmopathy over 18 months of follow-up. Hyperthyroidism patients were newly diagnosed, with disease duration under 2 months, and aged 18 to 65 years. The study excluded patients with uncontrolled infections, other autoimmune diseases, pregnancy or lactation. Diagnoses relied on clinical symptoms, serum thyroxine and TRAb, thyroid ultrasound and orbital computed tomography. PBMCs were separated from 10 ml of fresh peripheral blood using Ficoll-Paque density gradient centrifugation. Total RNA was extracted with Trizol reagent, and quality was checked on an Agilent 2100 Bioanalyzer. The CDR3 covers 20 residues, taking in both the cysteine and the phenylalanine. The kept DNA is CDR3 alone, 60 bases in frame from the first base. V loses 7 bases at its end and J loses 3 bases; junction bases beyond the gene matches: 19. CDR1 is given as SNHLY and CDR2 as FYNNEI, both from the germline V gene.

The sample originates from a study of T cells in Graves' hyperthyroidism and ophthalmopathy (dated 2019 in TCRdb). Background on the whole study: Peripheral blood was sampled at the time of initial diagnosis, prior to any treatment. A discovery cohort of approximately 100 patients, about 40 with Graves' ophthalmopathy and under 60 with stable Graves' hyperthyroidism, was used to find distinguishing TCR V-J signatures. Once sampling was done, hyperthyroidism patients were given methimazole at a starting dose of 30 mg daily, whereas ophthalmopathy patients were given high-dose intravenous methylprednisolone. The 85 to 100 discovery patients were divided at random into training and test sets in a 7:3 ratio. An independent validation cohort of about 19 hyperthyroidism patients and roughly 16 patients who later progressed to ophthalmopathy tested prospective prediction of ophthalmopathy. Thyroid tissue and blood T-cell repertoires from six or seven Graves' hyperthyroidism patients were also compared in the study. According to the paper, TCR Vbeta CDR3 sequencing was carried out on some 130 peripheral blood samples, which came from some 41 ophthalmopathy, 70 to 80 hyperthyroidism and some 17 progressor patients. The paper as a whole reports these results and caveats: In validation, the model predicted progression to ophthalmopathy with roughly 70% sensitivity and less than 75% specificity, a median of around 6.6 months before onset. In cross-validation, a model built on a 13 V-J signature told ophthalmopathy apart from stable hyperthyroidism with approximately 90% sensitivity and approximately 81% specificity, and in testing the same model reached 80%/75%. Most expanded thyroid clonotypes (frequency above 0.001) were also found in blood, which suggests that blood repertoires may mirror thyroid immune responses. No statistical method was used to set the sample size in advance, and investigators knew the group allocation.

The chain couples TRBV2 to TRBJ2-1, and 12 bases in between align with TRBD1. The sample was blood. The receptor was isolated from a woman younger than 35 with Graves' hyperthyroidism. DNA sequence: TGTGCCAGCAAACCCGCCGCACGAACCGGGACAGGGGGCATCTACAATGAGCAGTTCTTC. Translated, this is CASKPAARTGTGGIYNEQFF. When the CDR3 is completed using the reference TRBV2 and TRBJ2-1 genes on either side, the full variable domain is EPEVTQTPSHQVTQMGQEVILRCVPISNHLYFYWYRQILGQKVEFLVSFYNNEISEKSEIFDDQFSVERPDGSNFTLKIRSTKLEDSAMYFCASKPAARTGTGGIYNEQFFGPGTRLTVL.